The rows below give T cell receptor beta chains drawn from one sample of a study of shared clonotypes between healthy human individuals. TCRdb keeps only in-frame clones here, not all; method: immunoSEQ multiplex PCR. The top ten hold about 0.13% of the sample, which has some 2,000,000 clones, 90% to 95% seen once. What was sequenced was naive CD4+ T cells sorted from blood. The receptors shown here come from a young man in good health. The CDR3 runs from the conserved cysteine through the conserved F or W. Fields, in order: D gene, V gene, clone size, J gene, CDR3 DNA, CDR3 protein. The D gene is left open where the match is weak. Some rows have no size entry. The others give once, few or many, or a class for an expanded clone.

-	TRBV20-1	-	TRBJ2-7	TGCAGTGCTGCGCTGGAAGAGCAGTACTTC	CSAALEEQYF
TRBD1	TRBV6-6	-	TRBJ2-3	TGTGCCAGCAGGCTCGGACAGGGGCACACAGATACGCAGTATTTT	CASRLGQGHTDTQYF
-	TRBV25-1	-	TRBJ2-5	TGTGCCAGCAGTGAATTCACGTCGCGCAGGGGTGAAGGGGAGACCCAGTACTTC	CASSEFTSRRGEGETQYF
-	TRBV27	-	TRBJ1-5	TGTGCCAGCAGTCCGCACAGGGTCAGTCAGCCCCAGCATTTT	CASSPHRVSQPQHF
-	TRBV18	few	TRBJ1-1	TGTGCCAGCTCACCACCAGGGAACACTGAAGCTTTCTTT	CASSPPGNTEAFF
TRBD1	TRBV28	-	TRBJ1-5	TGTGCCAATCAGGGGGGCGGCAATCAGCCCCAGCATTTT	CANQGGGNQPQHF
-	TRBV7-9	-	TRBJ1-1	TGTGCCAGCAGCTTGCCCGGGACTGCGAACACTGAAGCTTTCTTT	CASSLPGTANTEAFF
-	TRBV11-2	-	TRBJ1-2	TGTGCCAGCAGCTTAGAGGCGGGGGGCCATGGCTACACCTTC	CASSLEAGGHGYTF
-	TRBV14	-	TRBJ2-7	TGTGCCAGCAGGAGTGGACTCAACTACGAGCAGTACTTC	CASRSGLNYEQYF
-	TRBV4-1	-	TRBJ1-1	TGCGCCAGCGATAAAAGCGGACAGAACACTGAAGCTTTCTTT	CASDKSGQNTEAFF
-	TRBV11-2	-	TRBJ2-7	TGTGCCAGCAGCTTAAGGGGCACCTACGAGCAGTACTTC	CASSLRGTYEQYF
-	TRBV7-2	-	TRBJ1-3	TGTGCCAGCAGCTTATGGGGAACTGGAAACACCATATATTTT	CASSLWGTGNTIYF
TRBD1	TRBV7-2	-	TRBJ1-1	TGTGCCAGCAGCTATTGGACAGGCCCAGCTTTCTTT	CASSYWTGPAFF
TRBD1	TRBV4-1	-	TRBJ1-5	TGCGCCAGCAGCGTACAGGGGCTCGGGCCCCAGCATTTT	CASSVQGLGPQHF
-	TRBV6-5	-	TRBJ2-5	TGTGCCAGCAGTCGGACGGTGAAAGAGACCCAGTACTTC	CASSRTVKETQYF
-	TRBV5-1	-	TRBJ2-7	TGCGCCAGCGCCCAAGGGGGAGAGTCCTACGAGCAGTACTTC	CASAQGGESYEQYF
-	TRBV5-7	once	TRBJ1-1	TGTGCCAGCAGCCCCCAGCTCTACACTGAAGCTTTCTTT	CASSPQLYTEAFF
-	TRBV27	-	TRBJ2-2	TGTGCCAGCAGCGCCGGGGGCTACACCGGGGAGCTGTTTTTT	CASSAGGYTGELFF
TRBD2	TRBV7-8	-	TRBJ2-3	TGTGCCAGCAGCCTCACTCCCCAGCGGGACGTACGCACAGATACGCAGTATTTT	CASSLTPQRDVRTDTQYF
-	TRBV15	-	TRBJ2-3	TGTGCCACCAGCAGAGCCGGGGCCACAGATACGCAGTATTTT	CATSRAGATDTQYF
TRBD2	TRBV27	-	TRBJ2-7	TGTGCCAGCAGTTCTCGCCCCGGACTAGATCCCACCTTCTACGAGCAGTACTTC	CASSSRPGLDPTFYEQYF
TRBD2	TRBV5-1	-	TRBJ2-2	TGCGCCAGCACCGGACTAGCGGGGGCGAACACCGGGGAGCTGTTTTTT	CASTGLAGANTGELFF
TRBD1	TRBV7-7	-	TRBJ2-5	TGTGCTAGCAGCTCGGACAGGGTGAAGGAGACCCAGTACTTC	CASSSDRVKETQYF
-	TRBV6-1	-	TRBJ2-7	TGTGCCACCAGGCTGGCAGGGGCCTACGAGCAGTACTTC	CATRLAGAYEQYF
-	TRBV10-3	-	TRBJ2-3	TGTGCCATCAGTGAGTCCCGGGGCGGGGGCACAGATACGCAGTATTTT	CAISESRGGGTDTQYF
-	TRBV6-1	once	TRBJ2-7	TGTGCCAGCAGGAAAAGACAGGAAGACGGGTACGAGCAGTACTTC	CASRKRQEDGYEQYF
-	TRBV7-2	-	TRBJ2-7	TGTGCCAGCAGCCCCCGGATGATCTACGAGCAGTACTTC	CASSPRMIYEQYF
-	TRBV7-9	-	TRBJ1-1	TGTGCCAGCAGCTTTCCCCAGGTCAAAAAGGCTGAAGCTTTCTTT	CASSFPQVKKAEAFF
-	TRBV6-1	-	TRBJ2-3	TGTGCCAGCAGTGAATTCTCAGGGGTTGGCACAGATACGCAGTATTTT	CASSEFSGVGTDTQYF
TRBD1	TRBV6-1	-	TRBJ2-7	TGTGCCAGCAGCGCCCGGGACAGGATCACCTACGAGCAGTACTTC	CASSARDRITYEQYF
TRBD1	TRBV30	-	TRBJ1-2	TGTGCCTGGAGTGTAGGGACAGGGGTTGAAGGAGGCTACACCTTC	CAWSVGTGVEGGYTF
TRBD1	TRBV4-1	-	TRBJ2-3	TGCGCCAGCAGCCAAGATCATCTACAGGGGGCTGGCACAGATACGCAGTATTTT	CASSQDHLQGAGTDTQYF
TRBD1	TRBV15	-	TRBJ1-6	TGTGCCACCAGAATAGACAGGGGGCTCTATAATTCACCCCTCCACTTT	CATRIDRGLYNSPLHF
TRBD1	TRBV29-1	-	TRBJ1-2	TGCAGCGTTGCCCAGATATCCGGGACAGGAAAGATATTTCTCTATGGCTACACCTTC	CSVAQISGTGKIFLYGYTF
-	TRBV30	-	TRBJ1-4	TGTGCCTGGAGTCAAAAATACGGGGCAACTAATGAAAAACTGTTTTTT	CAWSQKYGATNEKLFF
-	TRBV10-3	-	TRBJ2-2	TGTGCCATCAGTACGGGACACACCACGAACACCGGGGAGCTGTTTTTT	CAISTGHTTNTGELFF
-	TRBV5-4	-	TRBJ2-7	TGTGCCAGCAGCCCTCAAGGGAGGTACGAGCAGTACTTC	CASSPQGRYEQYF
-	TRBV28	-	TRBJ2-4	TGTGCCAGCAGTTACTCGACACGAGCTTTTAACATTCAGTACTTC	CASSYSTRAFNIQYF
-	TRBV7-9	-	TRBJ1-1	TGTGCCAGCAGCTTTGTGCCTGAAGCTTTCTTT	CASSFVPEAFF
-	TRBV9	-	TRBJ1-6	TGTGCCAGCAGCCCCCGACAGTCTTATAATTCACCCCTCCACTTT	CASSPRQSYNSPLHF
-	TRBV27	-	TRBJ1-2	TGTGCCAGCAGTCCTACCCCGGCACAGAACTCCTATGGCTACACCTTC	CASSPTPAQNSYGYTF
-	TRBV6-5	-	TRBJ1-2	TGTGCCAGCAGGGCGACAGGCGATAACTATGGCTACACCTTC	CASRATGDNYGYTF
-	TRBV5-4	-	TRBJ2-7	TGTGCCAGCAGCACTACAGGGGGGGCCTACGAGCAGTACTTC	CASSTTGGAYEQYF
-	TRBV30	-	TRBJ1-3	TGTGCCTCTACAGGAGGATCTGGAAACACCATATATTTT	CASTGGSGNTIYF
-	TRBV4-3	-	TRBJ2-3	TGCGCCAGCAGCCAGGGACCAACTAGCACAGATACGCAGTATTTT	CASSQGPTSTDTQYF
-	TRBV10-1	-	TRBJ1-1	TGCGCCAGCAGTGAGTCGAGTCAGGGTACTGAAGCTTTCTTT	CASSESSQGTEAFF
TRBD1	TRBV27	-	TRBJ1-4	TGTGCCAGCAGGCAGGGGGCGGGGAATGAAAAACTGTTTTTT	CASRQGAGNEKLFF
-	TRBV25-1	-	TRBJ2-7	TGTGCCAGCAGTGAAGCGACACCCGGAGGGTACGAGCAGTACTTC	CASSEATPGGYEQYF
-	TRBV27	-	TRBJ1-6	TGTGCCAGCAAGAGGGATTATAATTCACCCCTCCACTTT	CASKRDYNSPLHF